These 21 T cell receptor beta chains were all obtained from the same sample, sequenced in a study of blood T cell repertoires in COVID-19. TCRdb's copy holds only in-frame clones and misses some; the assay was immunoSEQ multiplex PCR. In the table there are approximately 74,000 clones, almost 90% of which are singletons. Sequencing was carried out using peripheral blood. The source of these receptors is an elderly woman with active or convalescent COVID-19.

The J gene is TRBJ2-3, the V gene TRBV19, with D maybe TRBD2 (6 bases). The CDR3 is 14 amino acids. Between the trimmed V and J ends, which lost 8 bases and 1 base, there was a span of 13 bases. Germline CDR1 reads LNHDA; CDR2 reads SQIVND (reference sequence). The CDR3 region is CASGGLTRTDTQYF. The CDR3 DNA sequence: TGTGCCAGTGGTGGACTAACCCGCACAGATACGCAGTATTTT.

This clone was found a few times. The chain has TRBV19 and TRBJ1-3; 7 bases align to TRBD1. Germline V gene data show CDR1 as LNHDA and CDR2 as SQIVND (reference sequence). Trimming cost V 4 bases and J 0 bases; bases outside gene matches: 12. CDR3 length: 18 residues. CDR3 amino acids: CASSTLPGQPVSGNTIYF. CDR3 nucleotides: TGTGCCAGTAGTACACTTCCGGGACAGCCAGTCTCTGGAAACACCATATATTTT.

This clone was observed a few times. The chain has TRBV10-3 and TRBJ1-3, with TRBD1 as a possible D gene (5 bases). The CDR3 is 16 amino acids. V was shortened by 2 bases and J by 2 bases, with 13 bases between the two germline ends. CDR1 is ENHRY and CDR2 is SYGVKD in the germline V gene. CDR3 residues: CAISEGRTKTGNTIYF. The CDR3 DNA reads TGTGCCATCAGTGAGGGCCGGACAAAAACTGGAAACACCATATATTTT.

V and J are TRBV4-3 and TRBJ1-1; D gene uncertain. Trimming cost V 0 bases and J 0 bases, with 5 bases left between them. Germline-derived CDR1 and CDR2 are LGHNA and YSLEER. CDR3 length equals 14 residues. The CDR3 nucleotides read TGCGCCAGCAGCCAAGATTTCATGAACACTGAAGCTTTCTTT. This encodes CASSQDFMNTEAFF.

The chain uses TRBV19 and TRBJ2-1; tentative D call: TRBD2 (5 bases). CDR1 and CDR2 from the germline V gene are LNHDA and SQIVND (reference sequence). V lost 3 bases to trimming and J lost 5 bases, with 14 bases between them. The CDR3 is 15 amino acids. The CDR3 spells CASSIPGTEDNEQFF. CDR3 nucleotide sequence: TGTGCCAGTAGTATTCCGGGAACGGAGGACAATGAGCAGTTCTTC.

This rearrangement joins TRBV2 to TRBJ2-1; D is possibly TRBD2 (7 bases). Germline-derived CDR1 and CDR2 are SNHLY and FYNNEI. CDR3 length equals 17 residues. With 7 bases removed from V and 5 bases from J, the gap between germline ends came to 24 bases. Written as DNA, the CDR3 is TGTGCCAGCACCTACCAGCGGGGCAGGGGATATGACAATGAGCAGTTCTTC. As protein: CASTYQRGRGYDNEQFF.

The chain's CDR3 is CASRPGTAYGYTF. The CDR3 DNA reads TGTGCCAGCAGGCCCGGGACAGCCTATGGCTACACCTTC. The J gene is TRBJ1-2, the V gene TRBV6-5; 7 nucleotides match TRBD1. The CDR3 loop spans 13 amino acids. With 6 bases clipped from V and 4 bases from J, the junction kept 5 bases outside the gene matches. CDR1 is MNHEY and CDR2 is SVGAGI in the germline V gene.

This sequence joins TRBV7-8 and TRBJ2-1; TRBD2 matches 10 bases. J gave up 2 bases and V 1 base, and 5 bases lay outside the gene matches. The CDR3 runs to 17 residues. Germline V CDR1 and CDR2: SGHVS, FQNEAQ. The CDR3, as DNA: TGTGCCAGCAGCTTAGACTCTAGCGGGGGAACCTACAATGAGCAGTTCTTC. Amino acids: CASSLDSSGGTYNEQFF.

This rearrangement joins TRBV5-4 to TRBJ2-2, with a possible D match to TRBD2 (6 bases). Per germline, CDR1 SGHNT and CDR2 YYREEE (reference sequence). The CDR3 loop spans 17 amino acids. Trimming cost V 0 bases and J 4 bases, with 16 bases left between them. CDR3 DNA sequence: TGTGCCAGCAGCTTGGGGGCGGGCGCCGGGGGCACCGGGGAGCTGTTTTTT. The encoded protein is CASSLGAGAGGTGELFF.

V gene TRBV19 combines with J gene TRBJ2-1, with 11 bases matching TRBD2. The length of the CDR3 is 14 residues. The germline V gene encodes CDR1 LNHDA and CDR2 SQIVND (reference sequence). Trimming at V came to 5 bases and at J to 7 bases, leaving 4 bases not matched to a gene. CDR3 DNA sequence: TGTGCCAGTAGTTTGACTAGCGGGACTAATGAGCAGTTCTTC. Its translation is CASSLTSGTNEQFF.

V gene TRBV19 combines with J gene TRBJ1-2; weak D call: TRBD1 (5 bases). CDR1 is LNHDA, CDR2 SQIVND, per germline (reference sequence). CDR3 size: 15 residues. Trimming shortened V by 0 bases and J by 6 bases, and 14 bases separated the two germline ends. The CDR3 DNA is TGTGCCAGTAGTATAGATCGACAGCTTACCCATGGCTACACCTTC. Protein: CASSIDRQLTHGYTF.

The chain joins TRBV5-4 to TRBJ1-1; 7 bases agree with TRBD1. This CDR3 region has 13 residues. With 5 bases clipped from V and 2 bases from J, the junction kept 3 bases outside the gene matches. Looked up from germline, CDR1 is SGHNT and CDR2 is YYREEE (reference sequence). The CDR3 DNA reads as TGTGCCAGCAGTCGGGACAGAAACACTGAAGCTTTCTTT. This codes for CASSRDRNTEAFF. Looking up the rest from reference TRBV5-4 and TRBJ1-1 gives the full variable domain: ETGVTQSPTHLIKTRGQQVTLRCSSQSGHNTVSWYQQALGQGPQFIFQYYREEENGRGNFPPRFSGLQFPNYSSELNVNALELDDSALYLCASSRDRNTEAFFGQGTRLTVV.

The CDR3 loop reads CASSRGRSINYYGYTF. For the CDR3, the DNA is TGTGCCAGCAGCCGAGGGAGATCCATCAACTACTATGGCTACACCTTC. The gene calls are TRBV6-2 or TRBV6-3 and TRBJ1-2, with no clear D. The CDR3 is made up of 16 amino acids. Trimming removed 6 bases at V and 3 bases at J, with 20 bases between. Per the germline V gene, CDR1 is MNHEY and CDR2 is SVGEGT.

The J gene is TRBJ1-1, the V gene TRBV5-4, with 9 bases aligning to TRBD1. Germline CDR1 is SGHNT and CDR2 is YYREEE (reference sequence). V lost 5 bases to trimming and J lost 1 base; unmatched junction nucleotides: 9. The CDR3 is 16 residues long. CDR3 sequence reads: CASRVPGTGKNTEAFF. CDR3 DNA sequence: TGTGCCAGCAGAGTTCCCGGGACAGGGAAGAACACTGAAGCTTTCTTT.

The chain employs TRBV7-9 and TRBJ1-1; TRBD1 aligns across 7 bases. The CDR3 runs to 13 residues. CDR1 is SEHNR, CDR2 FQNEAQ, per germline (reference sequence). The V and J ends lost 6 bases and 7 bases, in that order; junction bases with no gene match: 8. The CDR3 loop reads CASRLTGAGEAFF. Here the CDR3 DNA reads TGTGCCAGCAGGCTCACAGGGGCGGGTGAAGCTTTCTTT.

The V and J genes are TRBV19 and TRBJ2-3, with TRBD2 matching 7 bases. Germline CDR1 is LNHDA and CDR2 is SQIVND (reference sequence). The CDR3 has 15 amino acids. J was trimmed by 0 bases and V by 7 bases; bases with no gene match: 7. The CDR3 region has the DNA TGTGCCAGTAAAAGAAGCGGGACTAGCACAGATACGCAGTATTTT. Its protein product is CASKRSGTSTDTQYF.

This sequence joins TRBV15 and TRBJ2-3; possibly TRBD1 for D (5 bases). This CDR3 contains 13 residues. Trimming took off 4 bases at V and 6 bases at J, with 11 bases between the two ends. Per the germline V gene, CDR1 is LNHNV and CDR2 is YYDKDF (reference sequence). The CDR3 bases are TGTGCCACCAGCAAGGGGCGGCTGGATACGCAGTATTTT. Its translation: CATSKGRLDTQYF.

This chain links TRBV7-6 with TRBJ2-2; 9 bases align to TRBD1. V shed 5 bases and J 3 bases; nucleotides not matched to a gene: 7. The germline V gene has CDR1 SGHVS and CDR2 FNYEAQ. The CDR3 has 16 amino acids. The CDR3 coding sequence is TGTGCCAGCAGCCCTATGACAGGGGGAGACACCGGGGAGCTGTTTTTT. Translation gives CASSPMTGGDTGELFF.

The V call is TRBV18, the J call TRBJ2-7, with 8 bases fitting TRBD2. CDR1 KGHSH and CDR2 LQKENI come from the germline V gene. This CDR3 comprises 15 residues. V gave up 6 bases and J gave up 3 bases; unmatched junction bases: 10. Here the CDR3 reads CASSTGGAQDYEQYF. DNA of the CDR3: TGTGCCAGCTCCACCGGGGGGGCTCAGGACTACGAGCAGTACTTC.

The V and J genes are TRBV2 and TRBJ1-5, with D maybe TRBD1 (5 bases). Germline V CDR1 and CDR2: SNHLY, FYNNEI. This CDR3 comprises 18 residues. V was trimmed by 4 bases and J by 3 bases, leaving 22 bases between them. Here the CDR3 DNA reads TGTGCCAGCAGTGGTGAAGGCAGGGTGGGAATGAACAATCAGCCCCAGCATTTT. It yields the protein CASSGEGRVGMNNQPQHF.

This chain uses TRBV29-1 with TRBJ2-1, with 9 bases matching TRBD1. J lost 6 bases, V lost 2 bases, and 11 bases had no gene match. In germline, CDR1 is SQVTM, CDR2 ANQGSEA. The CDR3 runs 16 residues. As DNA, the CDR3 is TGCAGCGTTGAACGTGGCGTGGGGACAGGGACCAATGAGCAGTTCTTC. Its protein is CSVERGVGTGTNEQFF.